The clone carrying this T cell receptor (beta chain) was found many times. The sample comes from a study of T cells in Graves' hyperthyroidism and ophthalmopathy. Trimming took off 2 bases at V and 5 bases at J, with 7 bases between the two ends. Germline CDR1 SGHTA, CDR2 FQGNSA. This CDR3 has 12 residues. Amplification of TCR beta CDR3 regions was performed using RNA transcripts as template. Researchers ran a first-round RT-PCR on the TCR CDR3 using the HTBI primer set. TCRdb reanalysed the multiplex PCR reads using MiXCR and keeps one entry per CDR3 protein. The table records 300,000 to 450,000 distinct CDR3 sequences, more than 11% of them present only once.

This sequence was found in an older woman with Graves' hyperthyroidism. The specimen was blood. The chain carries TRBV7-2 and TRBJ2-7, with unresolved D. CDR3 loop: CASSLWHNEQYF. For the CDR3, the DNA is TGTGCCAGCAGCTTATGGCACAACGAGCAGTACTTC. Filled out from reference TRBV7-2 and TRBJ2-7, the complete variable domain reads GAGVSQSPSNKVTEKGKDVELRCDPISGHTALYWYRQSLGQGLEFLIYFQGNSAPDKSGLPSDRFSAERTGGSVSTLTIQRTQQEDSAVYLCASSLWHNEQYFGPGTRLTVT.